These T cell receptor beta chains were read from a single sample in a study of blood T cell repertoires in COVID-19. This table comes from immunoSEQ multiplex PCR, and its TCRdb copy is limited to in-frame clones, with some not included. The profile shows tens of thousands of clones, around 78% of them singletons. Sequenced sample: peripheral blood. Receptors originate from a human donor in a cohort sampled during active COVID-19. Each CDR3 is given with its conserved first and last residue.

V,J,CDR3
TRBV9,TRBJ1-2,CASSVATGDGYTF
TRBV3-1/TRBV3-2,TRBJ2-3,CASSQVEAERSTDTQYF
TRBV20-1,TRBJ2-1,CSSRSYNEQFF
TRBV19,TRBJ1-5,CASSIRRDSNQPQHF
TRBV5-1,TRBJ2-2,CASSLVFGLGGTGELFF
TRBV3-1/TRBV3-2,TRBJ2-1,CASSRTLAATYNEQFF
TRBV29-1,TRBJ2-7,CSVAQLAGYEQYF
TRBV16,TRBJ1-5,CASSPQNQPQHF
TRBV7-8,TRBJ1-1,CASSSQGSLNTEAFF
TRBV28,TRBJ2-6,CASSSHNTDSGANVLTF
TRBV5-1,TRBJ1-6,CASSLAGQGAGSPLHF
TRBV12-5,TRBJ2-7,CAVGPGTSPSYEQYF
TRBV5-5,TRBJ1-5,CASSLEGRTRPQHF
TRBV29-1,TRBJ1-1,CSVEETPSTEAFF
TRBV19,TRBJ1-1,CASTKSGTGLNTEAFF
TRBV7-2,TRBJ1-3,CASSFLAGFGNTIYF
TRBV18,TRBJ2-3,CASSPSRLAGSDTQYF
TRBV29-1,TRBJ1-3,CSVVPSAGIIYF
TRBV6-5,TRBJ2-5,CASRGQGNQETQYF
TRBV7-2,TRBJ1-3,CASSLGPAGSGNTIYF
TRBV9,TRBJ2-3,CASSVAAVTDTQYF
TRBV3-1/TRBV3-2,TRBJ2-2,CASSLTRTNTGELFF
TRBV3-1/TRBV3-2,TRBJ2-1,CASSQAGTKNYNEQFF
TRBV19,TRBJ1-3,CASSTRTQGSGNTIYF
TRBV5-1,TRBJ1-2,CASSLEGGDNYGYTF
TRBV30,TRBJ1-2,CAWGLGHGLSYTF
TRBV14,TRBJ2-7,CASSQGTSGFYEQYF
TRBV18,TRBJ1-1,CANPGGLNTEAFF
TRBV5-1,TRBJ1-6,CASTSDAGSPLHF
TRBV19,TRBJ1-5,CASSIAGGNQPQHF
TRBV5-6,TRBJ2-7,CASSLGRDYEQYF
TRBV4-3,TRBJ2-7,CASSQDPEAYEQYF
TRBV5-4,TRBJ1-1,CASSMDRQNTEAFF
TRBV7-9,TRBJ2-5,CASSRRLAIETQYF
TRBV6-5,TRBJ2-7,CASSFGQGWYEQYF
TRBV2,TRBJ2-1,CASSEIGGSYNEQFF
TRBV21-1,TRBJ1-2,CASSKARGPGNYGYTF
TRBV5-1,TRBJ1-3,CASSLAGLGNTIYF
TRBV3-1/TRBV3-2,TRBJ2-7,CASSRPLVAGGQLEQYF
TRBV5-1,TRBJ2-5,CARSPWAGGGETQYF
TRBV6-5,TRBJ1-6,CASSYSGSNNSPLHF
TRBV6-1,TRBJ2-1,CASSEIRGPGEQFF
TRBV19,TRBJ2-5,CASSIGSGIQETQYF
TRBV19,TRBJ1-6,CARGTGNSPLHF
TRBV7-8,TRBJ2-2,CASSLSPGQVNTGELFF
TRBV27,TRBJ2-7,CASSLGAAGEQYF